Shown below are 5 T cell receptor beta chains from a single sample sequenced in a study of CD8 T cells in ankylosing spondylitis. TCRdb re-called the 5' RACE reads through MiXCR, storing one row per CDR3 protein. This table holds 250,000 or so distinct CDR3 sequences, about 10% found once. The sequencing sample was made of blood, either unsorted or a sorted T cell fraction (not recorded which). Receptors originate from a male donor with ankylosing spondylitis or in good health (not recorded which).

This clonotype was recorded at least ten times. V gene TRBV9 combines with J gene TRBJ2-3; no reliable D call. The CDR3 is made up of 14 amino acids. The germline gives CDR1 SGDLS, CDR2 YYNGEE. Trimming removed 2 bases from V and 0 bases from J, with 7 bases in between. The CDR3 spells CASSVVGSTDTQYF. The CDR3 DNA sequence: TGTGCCAGCAGCGTTGTGGGGAGCACAGATACGCAGTATTTT.

The rearrangement uses TRBV20-1 and TRBJ2-5, with 8 bases identical to TRBD2. Unmatched junction bases numbered 0, after V lost 1 base and J lost 2 bases. CDR3 size: 13 residues. Germline values: CDR1 DFQATT, CDR2 SNEGSKA (reference sequence). The CDR3 coding sequence is TGCAGTGCTAGAGCGGGGGGGCAAGAGACCCAGTACTTC. This sequence encodes CSARAGGQETQYF.

This clonotype was recorded many times. The chain employs TRBV20-1 and TRBJ2-7; perhaps TRBD2 as D (6 bases). V was shortened by 1 base and J by 6 bases, with 19 bases between the two germline ends. This CDR3 has 15 amino acids. Per the germline V gene, CDR1 is DFQATT and CDR2 is SNEGSKA (reference sequence). As DNA, the CDR3 is TGCAGTGCTAGAGGGCTAGCGACCTTCCAGGGCGAGCAGTACTTC. This codes for CSARGLATFQGEQYF.

The chain uses TRBV7-2 and TRBJ2-7; D possibly corresponds to TRBD2 (6 bases). This CDR3 is 13 amino acids long. V was pared by 11 bases and J by 4 bases, with 18 bases between. Germline values: CDR1 SGHTA, CDR2 FQGNSA. This CDR3 reads CALISGSLYEQYF. The DNA for the CDR3 is TGTGCCCTAATTAGCGGCAGCCTTTACGAGCAGTACTTC.

This clonotype has a handful of counts. The V call is TRBV6-1, the J call TRBJ2-7; D gene uncertain. This CDR3 region has 16 residues. Per the germline V gene, CDR1 is MNHNS and CDR2 is SASEGT. V shed 2 bases and J shed 2 bases, with 16 bases lying between them. In nucleotides, the CDR3 is TGTGCCAGCAGTGAAAGTATAACGGTCGGTACCTACGAGCAGTACTTC. Amino acid sequence: CASSESITVGTYEQYF.